This TCR beta chain was documented in a study of blood T cell repertoires in COVID-19. Study information: Researchers got acute and convalescent COVID-19 samples from the United States, Italy and Spain. In each case, the material was cDNA or gDNA derived from T cells, B-cell-depleted T cells, or PBMCs.

In the original workflow: Amplifying reference gene primers gave estimates of nucleated cell counts. Measured with immunoSEQ multiplex PCR; TCRdb has only the in-frame clones, and not every one. V and J calls and clone size come straight from that table; D and trimming were deduced from the DNA. The table has roughly 55,000 clones, around 72% seen once. There are 16 residues in the CDR3. V was trimmed by 1 base and J by 0 bases, leaving 11 bases between them. Germline values: CDR1 SGHAT, CDR2 FQDESV (reference sequence). The sequencing sample was made of peripheral blood. This rearrangement joins TRBV11-1 to TRBJ2-3, with D perhaps matching TRBD2 (6 bases). The sequence derives from a human donor with active or convalescent COVID-19. The donor label of this sample is uncertain. CDR3: CASSLVGGGSTDTQYF. The CDR3 nucleotides read TGTGCCAGCAGCTTAGTCGGGGGAGGCAGCACAGATACGCAGTATTTT.